Shown below are 14 T cell receptor beta chains from a single sample sequenced in a study of response to subunit inactivated influenza vaccine. TCRdb analysed the RT-PCR reads with MiXCR anew, one entry per CDR3 protein. The sample carries 430,000 or so distinct CDR3 sequences, 9.5% to 12% recorded once. The sequencing used PBMCs from blood, collected 35 to 45 days after vaccination. Every receptor here comes from a man aged 45 to 65 who received an inactivated influenza vaccine.

The table lists this clonotype with a few counts. This chain joins TRBV6-2 or TRBV6-3 and TRBJ2-7, with D unclear. Trimming left V 5 bases short and J 3 bases short, with 14 bases between. Germline V CDR1 and CDR2: MNHEY, SVGEGT. There are 14 residues in the CDR3. CDR3 sequence: CASSVSPYVYEQYF. In nucleotides, the CDR3 is TGTGCCAGCAGTGTTTCCCCCTACGTCTACGAGCAGTACTTC.

The chain links TRBV7-8 to TRBJ2-3; 11 bases line up with TRBD1. Unmatched junction bases numbered 5, after V lost 7 bases and J lost 2 bases. Germline CDR1 is SGHVS and CDR2 is FQNEAQ. The CDR3 is 15 amino acids. CDR3 in DNA: TGTGCCAGCAACCAGGACAGGGGGCTCACAGATACGCAGTATTTT. It translates to CASNQDRGLTDTQYF. The full variable domain, its missing parts supplied by reference TRBV7-8 and TRBJ2-3, is GAGVSQSPRYKVAKRGQDVALRCDPISGHVSLFWYQQALGQGPEFLTYFQNEAQLDKSGLPSDRFFAERPEGSVSTLKIQRTQQEDSAVYLCASNQDRGLTDTQYFGPGTRLTVL.

This clonotype was picked up many times. The gene calls are TRBV24-1 and TRBJ2-1; 8 bases are a match to TRBD1. With 1 base clipped from V and 10 bases from J, the junction kept 14 bases outside the gene matches. Germline values: CDR1 KGHDR, CDR2 SFDVKD. CDR3 size: 17 residues. The CDR3 bases are TGTGCCACCAGTGATTTAGGGTATAGACAGGGGACTCCGGAGCAGTTCTTC. This sequence encodes CATSDLGYRQGTPEQFF.

The rearrangement uses TRBV5-8 and TRBJ2-6, with 8 nucleotides matching TRBD1. Looked up from germline, CDR1 is SGHTS and CDR2 is YDEGEE. The J segment lost 2 bases and the V segment lost 4 bases, leaving 2 bases of the junction unmatched. This CDR3 comprises 15 residues. The DNA for the CDR3 is TGTGCCAGCAGCATGACAGGGGCTGGGGCCAACGTCCTGACTTTC. It codes for CASSMTGAGANVLTF. The full variable domain, rest sourced from reference TRBV5-8 and TRBJ2-6, is EAGVTQSPTHLIKTRGQQATLRCSPISGHTSVYWYQQALGLGLQFLLWYDEGEERNRGNFPPRFSGRQFPNYSSELNVNALELEDSALYLCASSMTGAGANVLTFGAGSRLTVL.

The J gene is TRBJ2-5, the V gene TRBV6-2 or TRBV6-3, with D perhaps TRBD2 (5 bases). The CDR3 is 12 residues long. V lost 5 bases and J lost 5, with 9 bases in between. Per germline, CDR1 MNHEY and CDR2 SVGEGT. The CDR3 nucleotides are TGTGCCAGCAGTAACCAGCGGGAGACCCAGTACTTC. The encoded protein is CASSNQRETQYF.

This clonotype showed up many times. The rearrangement joins TRBV10-1 to TRBJ2-1; D not resolved. The CDR3 loop spans 12 amino acids. Germline V gene lookup returns CDR1 WNHNN and CDR2 SYGVQD (reference sequence). V was pared by 0 bases and J by 7 bases, with 4 bases between. The CDR3 sequence is CASSESVNEQFF. The CDR3 coding sequence is TGCGCCAGCAGTGAGTCAGTTAATGAGCAGTTCTTC.

This clonotype was observed many times. The rearrangement uses TRBV5-1 and TRBJ2-7; maybe TRBD2 (6 bases). This CDR3 is built from 15 residues. CDR1 is SGHRS, CDR2 YFSETQ, per germline. The V end lost 1 base, the J end lost 4 bases, and 15 bases lay between the germline ends. CDR3: CASSLNAGFGYEQYF. For the CDR3, the DNA is TGCGCCAGCAGCTTGAATGCGGGGTTCGGTTACGAGCAGTACTTC.

This clonotype was observed a few times. The chain carries TRBV7-9 and TRBJ2-1; 7 positions agree with TRBD2. The ends lost 6 bases at V and 0 bases at J; junction bases unmatched: 2. The CDR3 runs to 14 residues. Looked up from germline, CDR1 is SEHNR and CDR2 is FQNEAQ (reference sequence). The CDR3, as DNA: TGTGCCAGCAGTCGGGACTACTCCTACAATGAGCAGTTCTTC. As protein: CASSRDYSYNEQFF.

This clonotype was seen repeatedly, ten times or more. V usage is TRBV15 and J usage is TRBJ2-7; 12 positions match TRBD1. Germline V lookup: CDR1 LNHNV, CDR2 YYDKDF (reference sequence). V lost 0 bases and J lost 7; bases outside the gene matches: 7. The CDR3 spans 16 residues. DNA for the CDR3: TGTGCCACCAGCAGAGACAACCGGGACAGGGGGCGGGAGCAGTACTTC. Encoded protein: CATSRDNRDRGREQYF.

This clonotype was recorded a few times. The V and J genes are TRBV5-1 and TRBJ2-7; D may be TRBD1 or TRBD2 (5 bases each). The V gene's germline CDR1 is SGHRS and CDR2 YFSETQ. The V gene lost 4 bases and the J gene lost 7 bases, with 12 bases spanning the gap. The CDR3 runs to 12 residues. CDR3 sequence: CASSDRGPEQYF. As DNA, the CDR3 is TGCGCCAGCAGCGACCGGGGACCTGAGCAGTACTTC.

Remarks on this clonotype: One end of the junction varies from germline; a read error may be responsible. The chain carries TRBV24-1 and TRBJ2-3; D may correspond to TRBD1 or TRBD2 (6 bases each). CDR1 and CDR2 (germline): KGHDR, SFDVKD. There are 14 residues in the CDR3. CDR3 bases: TGTGCCACCAGTGAAACAGGGAGGACAGATACCCAGTATTTT. This sequence encodes CATSETGRTDTQYF.

This clonotype was observed a few times. The J gene is TRBJ2-7, the V gene TRBV27; D unclear. The CDR3 contains 15 residues. V shed 3 bases and J shed 0 bases, with 12 bases lying between them. Germline CDR1 and CDR2: MNHEY and SMNVEV (reference sequence). The CDR3 DNA sequence: TGTGCCAGCAGTTTTGATTCCTCCAGCTCCTACGAGCAGTACTTC. Protein product: CASSFDSSSSYEQYF.

The chain links TRBV5-1 to TRBJ2-1; 10 nucleotides line up with TRBD2. Germline V gives CDR1 SGHRS, CDR2 YFSETQ. J was trimmed by 4 bases and V by 2 bases; bases with no gene match: 3. The CDR3 covers 15 residues. The CDR3 sequence: CASSLGTSEYNEQFF. The CDR3 DNA sequence: TGCGCCAGCAGCTTAGGGACTAGCGAATACAATGAGCAGTTCTTC.

V gene TRBV9 combines with J gene TRBJ2-7, with 7 bases fitting TRBD1. V was pared by 4 bases and J by 1 base, with 8 bases of the junction left unmatched. The CDR3 is made up of 15 amino acids. In germline, CDR1 is SGDLS, CDR2 YYNGEE. Here the CDR3 reads CASSPQTGTSYEQYF. DNA of the CDR3: TGTGCCAGCAGCCCGCAGACAGGGACATCCTACGAGCAGTACTTC.